The clone carrying this T cell receptor beta chain came up many times. TCRdb itself ran the RT-PCR reads through MiXCR, one entry per CDR3 protein. The sample lists approximately 500,000 distinct CDR3 sequences; approximately 12% were seen once. This specimen comes from a study of response to subunit inactivated influenza vaccine. Germline V CDR1 and CDR2: SEHNR, FQNEAQ (reference sequence). V dropped 5 bases and J dropped 9 bases, with 16 bases sitting between them. The CDR3 consists of 13 residues. Sequenced material: PBMCs from blood, taken about 40 days after vaccination. The receptor was derived from a man aged 50-59 years who received an inactivated influenza vaccine. V usage is TRBV7-9 and J usage is TRBJ2-5; the D gene could be TRBD1 or TRBD2 (5 bases each). CDR3 sequence: CASSPGPVGAQYF. CDR3 DNA sequence: TGTGCCAGCAGCCCGGGACCGGTCGGGGCCCAGTACTTC. Supplemented by reference TRBV7-9 and TRBJ2-5, the full variable domain reads DTGVSQNPRHKITKRGQNVTFRCDPISEHNRLYWYRQTLGQGPEFLTYFQNEAQLEKSRLLSDRFSAERPKGSFSTLEIQRTEQGDSAMYLCASSPGPVGAQYFGPGTRLLVL.